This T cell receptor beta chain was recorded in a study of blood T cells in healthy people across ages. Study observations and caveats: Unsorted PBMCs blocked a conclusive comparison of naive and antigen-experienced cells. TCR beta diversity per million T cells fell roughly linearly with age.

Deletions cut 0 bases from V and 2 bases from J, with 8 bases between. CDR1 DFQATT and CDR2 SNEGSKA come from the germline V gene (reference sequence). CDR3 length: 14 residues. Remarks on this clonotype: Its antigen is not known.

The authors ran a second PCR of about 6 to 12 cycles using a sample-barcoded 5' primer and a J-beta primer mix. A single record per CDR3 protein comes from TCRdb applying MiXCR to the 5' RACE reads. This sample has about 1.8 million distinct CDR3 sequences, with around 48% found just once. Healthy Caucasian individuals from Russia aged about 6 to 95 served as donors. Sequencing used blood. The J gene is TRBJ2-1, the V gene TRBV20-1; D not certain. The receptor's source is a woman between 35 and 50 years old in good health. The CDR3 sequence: CSARDIGPYNEQFF. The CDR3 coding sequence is TGCAGTGCTAGAGATATCGGCCCCTACAATGAGCAGTTCTTC.